The 25 T cell receptor beta chains in this list originate from one sample, sequenced in a study of blood T cell repertoires in COVID-19. Using immunoSEQ multiplex PCR, the repertoire was profiled, and TCRdb retains in-frame clones only, with some absent. The table lists some 120,000 clones, 70% to 90% of them singletons. The specimen sequenced was peripheral blood. The receptors derive from a man under 40 with acute or convalescent COVID-19.

This clone was detected only a few times. The chain is built from TRBV18 and TRBJ1-5, with D uncertain. Trimming shortened V by 5 bases and J by 0 bases, and 14 bases separated the two germline ends. There are 16 residues in the CDR3. CDR1 is KGHSH, CDR2 LQKENI, per germline. This chain's CDR3 is CASSSQRAGSNQPQHF. The CDR3, as DNA: TGTGCCAGCTCAAGTCAAAGAGCGGGTAGCAATCAGCCCCAGCATTTT.

The genes are TRBV7-9 and TRBJ2-3, with 9 bases identical to TRBD2. V gave up 5 bases and J gave up 2 bases; unmatched junction bases: 8. CDR3 size: 16 residues. Germline V gives CDR1 SEHNR, CDR2 FQNEAQ (reference sequence). The CDR3 sequence is CASSLGAGGYTDTQYF. The CDR3, as DNA: TGTGCCAGCAGCCTGGGAGCGGGAGGCTACACAGATACGCAGTATTTT.

J is TRBJ1-6 and V is TRBV30, with 8 positions matching TRBD1. This CDR3 region has 14 residues. Germline V CDR1 and CDR2: GTSNPN, SVGIG (reference sequence). Germline trimming cut 2 bases from V and 12 bases from J; bases unmatched to any gene: 9. The CDR3 coding sequence is TGTGCCTGGAGTCTCGGGACAGGCCTTAAACCCCTCCACTTT. As protein: CAWSLGTGLKPLHF.

V usage is TRBV6-6 and J usage is TRBJ1-1; 9 nucleotides align to TRBD1. Losses at the gene ends were 5 bases for V and 1 base for J; bases not matched to a gene: 11. Germline CDR1 is MNHNY and CDR2 is SVGAGI (reference sequence). The CDR3 loop spans 17 amino acids. The CDR3 here is CASSPAGTGLPNTEAFF. The CDR3 region has the DNA TGTGCCAGCAGTCCCGCGGGGACAGGGTTACCGAACACTGAAGCTTTCTTT.

The V gene is TRBV5-6, the J gene TRBJ2-1, with D perhaps matching TRBD1 (7 bases). V gave up 1 base and J gave up 10 bases, with 12 bases separating them. Germline V gene lookup returns CDR1 SGHDT and CDR2 YYEEEE. The CDR3 is 13 residues long. DNA of the CDR3: TGTGCCAGCAGCTTGATGGGGGGACAGGAGCAGTTCTTC. Translated, it gives CASSLMGGQEQFF. Looking up the rest from reference TRBV5-6 and TRBJ2-1 gives the full variable domain: DAGVTQSPTHLIKTRGQQVTLRCSPKSGHDTVSWYQQALGQGPQFIFQYYEEEERQRGNFPDRFSGHQFPNYSSELNVNALLLGDSALYLCASSLMGGQEQFFGPGTRLTVL.

The V call is TRBV19, the J call TRBJ1-1; 7 bases line up with TRBD1. The CDR3 has 14 residues. Germline trimming cut 3 bases from V and 10 bases from J; bases unmatched to any gene: 11. CDR1 and CDR2 (germline): LNHDA, SQIVND (reference sequence). CDR3 nucleotide sequence: TGTGCCAGTAGTATCTTAGGCAGGGGGAGAGGAGCTTTCTTT. This codes for CASSILGRGRGAFF.

The genes are TRBV6-5 and TRBJ2-7; 14 nucleotides align to TRBD2. V was clipped by 2 bases and J by 2 bases; unmatched bases: 2. CDR3 length equals 16 residues. Germline V lookup: CDR1 MNHEY, CDR2 SVGAGI. In DNA, the CDR3 is TGTGCCAGCAGTTACCTGGGACTAGCGGGAGCCTACGAGCAGTACGTC. Its protein product is CASSYLGLAGAYEQYV.

V is TRBV18 and J is TRBJ1-6, with D unclear. Between the trimmed V and J ends, which lost 6 bases and 7 bases, there was a span of 16 bases. Per germline, CDR1 KGHSH and CDR2 LQKENI. The CDR3 totals 15 residues. CDR3 in DNA: TGTGCCAGCTCCGCGGAGACTTCGTCAAATTCACCCCTCCACTTT. The encoded protein is CASSAETSSNSPLHF.

This CDR3 is CASSLDRGNQPQHF. DNA for the CDR3: TGTGCCAGCAGTCTGGACAGGGGCAATCAGCCCCAGCATTTT. The chain joins TRBV7-2 to TRBJ1-5; TRBD1 matches 8 bases. Per germline, CDR1 SGHTA and CDR2 FQGNSA. With 6 bases clipped from V and 2 bases from J, the junction kept 3 bases outside the gene matches. CDR3 length: 14 residues.

This chain links TRBV6-5 with TRBJ2-1; 7 nucleotides align to TRBD2. CDR3 length equals 14 residues. Germline-derived CDR1 and CDR2 are MNHEY and SVGAGI. V shed 4 bases and J 4 bases; nucleotides not matched to a gene: 4. Here the CDR3 DNA reads TGTGCCAGCAGTTCCACGGGGGGTTACAATGAGCAGTTCTTC. Translating it yields CASSSTGGYNEQFF.

The gene calls are TRBV5-1 and TRBJ1-5, with D tentatively TRBD1 (6 bases). Per the germline V gene, CDR1 is SGHRS and CDR2 is YFSETQ. This CDR3 has 16 amino acids. The germline V and J ends were trimmed by 3 bases and 4 bases, with 17 bases remaining between them. The CDR3 loop is CASSYDGQGPNQPQHF. CDR3 DNA: TGCGCCAGCAGCTACGATGGGCAGGGGCCAAATCAGCCCCAGCATTTT.

The chain is built from TRBV7-6 and TRBJ2-1; unclear D gene. CDR1 and CDR2 from the germline V gene are SGHVS and FNYEAQ. V dropped 5 bases and J dropped 6 bases, with 8 bases sitting between them. This CDR3 is 12 amino acids long. The CDR3 sequence is CASSRPGNEQFF. CDR3 DNA sequence: TGTGCCAGCAGCCGCCCGGGCAATGAGCAGTTCTTC.

This clone was recorded a few times. The chain carries TRBV9 and TRBJ1-2; the match to TRBD1 covers 12 bases. V was clipped by 0 bases and J by 8 bases; unmatched bases: 8. Germline loops: CDR1 SGDLS, CDR2 YYNGEE. This CDR3 has 16 residues. The CDR3 DNA reads as TGTGCCAGCAGCGTAGGTTCGGGGGACAGGGGGCTCGGCTACACCTTC. Translation: CASSVGSGDRGLGYTF.

J is TRBJ2-1 and V is TRBV6-2 or TRBV6-3, with 8 bases that match TRBD2. CDR1 and CDR2 (germline): MNHEY, SVGEGT. This CDR3 is built from 17 residues. The J segment lost 7 bases and the V segment lost 0 bases, leaving 11 bases of the junction unmatched. The CDR3 protein is CASSYSTGGLDINEQFF. CDR3 sequence (DNA): TGTGCCAGCAGTTACTCGACGGGGGGACTAGACATTAATGAGCAGTTCTTC.

This rearrangement joins TRBV25-1 to TRBJ2-5; TRBD2 matches at 11 bases. V lost 2 bases and J lost 4; bases outside the gene matches: 9. Germline CDR1 and CDR2: MGHDK and SYGVNS. The CDR3 consists of 17 residues. In nucleotides, the CDR3 is TGTGCCAGCAGTGAAGGCATGGGACTAGCGGCCCGAGAGACCCAGTACTTC. Translation: CASSEGMGLAARETQYF.

This clone was recorded a few times. The rearrangement links TRBV7-9 to TRBJ2-1; D is perhaps TRBD2 (5 bases). CDR3 length equals 15 residues. Germline CDR1 and CDR2: SEHNR and FQNEAQ (reference sequence). V gave up 5 bases and J gave up 0 bases, with 11 bases separating them. The CDR3 region has the DNA TGTGCCAGCAGCCCGATAGGGAGCTCCTACAATGAGCAGTTCTTC. It translates to CASSPIGSSYNEQFF.

This chain joins TRBV4-3 and TRBJ2-3, with 8 nucleotides matching TRBD1. This CDR3 has 17 residues. Germline V gene lookup returns CDR1 LGHNA and CDR2 YSLEER. Losses at the gene ends were 0 bases for V and 2 bases for J; bases not matched to a gene: 7. This chain's CDR3 is CASSQEGTGPLTDTQYF. CDR3 in DNA: TGCGCCAGCAGCCAAGAAGGGACAGGTCCCCTCACAGATACGCAGTATTTT.

This sequence joins TRBV4-3 and TRBJ2-1; D might be TRBD1 (6 bases). Germline assignment: CDR1 LGHNA and CDR2 YSLEER. The CDR3 spans 16 residues. Trimming removed 1 base at V and 4 bases at J, with 14 bases between. The CDR3 reads CASSQVRGTLYNEQFF. The CDR3 DNA sequence: TGCGCCAGCAGCCAAGTAAGGGGGACCCTTTACAATGAGCAGTTCTTC.

CDR3 residues: CASSSEQGNQPQHF. The CDR3 nucleotides read TGTGCCAGCAGCTCGGAACAGGGGAATCAGCCCCAGCATTTT. V gene TRBV7-8 combines with J gene TRBJ1-5, with 7 positions matching TRBD1. V lost 4 bases, J lost 4 bases, and 4 bases stayed unmatched. The CDR3 covers 14 residues. The germline V gene has CDR1 SGHVS and CDR2 FQNEAQ. Filled out from reference TRBV7-8 and TRBJ1-5, the complete variable domain reads GAGVSQSPRYKVAKRGQDVALRCDPISGHVSLFWYQQALGQGPEFLTYFQNEAQLDKSGLPSDRFFAERPEGSVSTLKIQRTQQEDSAVYLCASSSEQGNQPQHFGDGTRLSIL.

The V and J genes are TRBV7-2 and TRBJ1-1, with 9 bases fitting TRBD1. Germline V lookup: CDR1 SGHTA, CDR2 FQGNSA. The CDR3 totals 15 residues. J lost 5 bases, V lost 1 base, and 5 bases had no gene match. CDR3 residues: CASSLGGTGRTEAFF. The CDR3 DNA follows: TGTGCCAGCAGCTTAGGAGGGACAGGGAGGACTGAAGCTTTCTTT.

V gene TRBV5-6 combines with J gene TRBJ2-7, with 11 bases aligning to TRBD1. From germline, CDR1 is SGHDT and CDR2 YYEEEE. Losses at the gene ends were 3 bases for V and 2 bases for J; bases not matched to a gene: 7. The CDR3 extends over 16 amino acids. The CDR3 nucleotides read TGTGCCAGCAGCTGGGGTTTGGGACAGGGGGCCTACGAGCAGTACTTC. Amino acid sequence: CASSWGLGQGAYEQYF. The variable domain in full, completed from reference TRBV5-6 and TRBJ2-7, reads DAGVTQSPTHLIKTRGQQVTLRCSPKSGHDTVSWYQQALGQGPQFIFQYYEEEERQRGNFPDRFSGHQFPNYSSELNVNALLLGDSALYLCASSWGLGQGAYEQYFGPGTRLTVT.

The chain uses TRBV6-4 and TRBJ1-5; no clear D gene. Germline lookup yields CDR1 MRHNA and CDR2 SNTAGT. The CDR3 covers 13 residues. The V end was cut by 6 bases, the J end by 6 bases, with 12 bases between. The CDR3 sequence is CASSPRSGQPQHF. CDR3 sequence (DNA): TGTGCCAGCAGCCCCCGGTCGGGTCAGCCCCAGCATTTT.

The V call is TRBV4-2, the J call TRBJ2-7; 7 positions agree with TRBD1. V lost 1 base and J lost 6; bases outside the gene matches: 6. Germline CDR1 and CDR2: LGHNA and YNFKEQ. The CDR3 runs to 14 residues. CDR3 DNA sequence: TGTGCCAGCAGCCAAGCTGTGACAGGGCGCGAGCAGTACTTC. The encoded protein is CASSQAVTGREQYF.

The chain joins TRBV30 to TRBJ1-2; D may be TRBD1 (6 bases). Trimming pared 2 bases from V and 7 bases from J, leaving 17 bases between. Germline CDR1 reads GTSNPN; CDR2 reads SVGIG (reference sequence). The length of the CDR3 is 14 residues. The CDR3 nucleotides are TGTGCCTGGAGTCCCTGGGCAGGGGTTAGTGGCTACACCTTC. This codes for CAWSPWAGVSGYTF.

The chain couples TRBV6-5 to TRBJ1-2; 7 nucleotides agree with TRBD1. Losses at the gene ends were 2 bases for V and 2 bases for J; bases not matched to a gene: 5. Germline CDR1 MNHEY, CDR2 SVGAGI. CDR3 length: 15 amino acids. This CDR3 is CASSYIAQGNYGYTF. CDR3 sequence (DNA): TGTGCCAGCAGTTACATTGCACAGGGGAACTATGGCTACACCTTC.